Detailed here is one TCR beta chain. The antigen it recognizes is unknown. Base qualities were left out, and no much larger clone turns up one base away. CDR1 MNHEY and CDR2 SMNVEV were looked up in the germline V gene (reference sequence). From the cysteine up to the phenylalanine, the CDR3 has a length of 15 residues. The kept DNA is CDR3 alone, 45 bases in frame from the first base. At the junction V is shortened by 5 bases and J by 2 bases; bases outside the gene matches: 6. Using the deep immunoSEQ assay, multiplex PCR amplified TCR CDR3 regions from genomic DNA. Extracted genomic DNA from each cell subset was distributed evenly across all wells of several immunoSEQ 96-well plates, and each plate was treated as a replicate. For sorted subsets, each replicate PCR was loaded with roughly 190 ng genomic DNA, equivalent to some 31,000 T cell genomes. Purified libraries were measured with a Qubit 3.0 fluorometer, size-checked on a Bioanalyzer 2100, and measured again with the KAPA Library Quantification kit. A separate single-read 150-cycle Illumina NextSeq 550 flow cell was used to sequence each immunoSEQ 96-well plate. Turning to the authors' computational methods: Because the immunoSEQ output included only junctional sequences and no quality scores, the filtering could not be the same as the filtering used for full-length reads. To assign V/J genes and CDR3, sequences were annotated using PyIR, a Python wrapper for IgBLAST v1.9, with IMGT germline references. Any read was removed if the V/J assignment was weak (E-value above 1e-6), the CDR3 was missing, or the read contained stop codons, out-of-frame junctions, or ambiguous translated residues. V3J clonotypes were defined as sequences sharing the same inferred V gene, J gene, and CDR3 amino acid sequence. To compute the percentage overlap between repertoires, the number of shared unique clonotypes was divided by the size of the smaller repertoire. Three approaches were used to assess repertoire richness: RTK rarefaction, the Chao1 estimator, and Recon v2.1 estimates of unobserved clonotypes. Generation probabilities for all TCRbeta clonotypes obtained by the gDNA method from a handful of donors were computed using OLGA. Here the immuneACCESS table is served through TCRdb, limited to in-frame sequences with V and J called. Missing clones are a known gap in these copies; in checked studies unresolved V genes cover under half, and the rest lacks a known reason. V and J calls and clone size are copied from that table; D and trimming were computed from the DNA. This sample has over 800,000 clones in its table, and 80% to 95% of those were observed once. Of the sample, about 24% is held by the ten largest clones.

The sample comes from a study of shared clonotypes between healthy human individuals (dated by TCRdb to 2018 to 2021). Study-wide context: The cohort comprised two women and a few men aged 18 to 49 years. For each donor, three plates each were used for CD4 naive and CD4 memory, two plates were used for CD8 naive, and one plate was used for CD8 memory. The study deeply sequenced blood TCR repertoires of roughly five healthy adults to estimate repertoire size and the extent of clonotype sharing between individuals. To increase sequencing depth and limit assay-specific biases, different laboratories used diverse techniques to prepare libraries and sequence TCR repertoires. Leukapheresis yielded between about 0.85 and 10 billion PBMCs per donor. Study-wide conclusions, independent of this receptor: Across a handful of donors, approximately 4.9% of naive CD4, approximately 4% of naive CD8, roughly 2.2% of memory CD4, and approximately 0.4% of memory CD8 clonotypes were shared. Only blood was sampled, and tissue TCR repertoires likely differ from those in blood. Larger estimated clonotype richness was generally found for naive subsets than for memory subsets. Higher generation probabilities were observed for clonotypes shared by all four sorted-subset donors than for non-shared clonotypes. Based on pairwise subsampling, the degree of clonotype sharing among donors was expected to be affected by sequencing depth. The genetic and exposure-history diversity represented was limited by the small number of donors. Rarefaction of sorted-subset datasets indicated incomplete sequencing despite the large sequencing depth.

CD8 naive samples consisted of CD45RO-negative cells that were positively selected for CCR7, yielding a CD45RA+CCR7+ population without TemRA cells. The donors were healthy, HIV-negative adults with no recently reported acute infections or vaccinations. Every donor was a Caucasian adult residing in Nashville, Tennessee, USA. Blood was obtained by leukapheresis, after which PBMCs were separated by Ficoll-Histopaque density gradient centrifugation and cryopreserved in liquid nitrogen vapor phase. Analytical flow cytometry was used to check the purity and quantity of every magnetically sorted T cell population. Genomic DNA was isolated from each sorted fraction and quantified by UV absorbance on a Nanodrop 2000c.

The clonotype was recovered from a man under 40 in good health. The sample comprised naive CD8+ T cells sorted from blood. The sample's cell subset or site label, decoded: CD45RA+CCR7+. Here the chain combines TRBV27 and TRBJ2-7, with 10 bases matching TRBD1. CDR3 protein: CASSNTGTGAYEQYF. The sequenced DNA is TGTGCCAGCAGTAACACCGGGACAGGGGCCTACGAGCAGTACTTC.